These 11 T cell receptor beta chains were sequenced from one sample in a study of T cell responses to AZD1222 COVID-19 vaccine. Assay: immunoSEQ multiplex PCR; the TCRdb copy retains only in-frame clones and omits some. The sample yields about 120,000 clones, roughly 88% seen once. Sample: peripheral blood, taken on day 0 of AZD1222 vaccination. These receptors were obtained from an adult in good health.

DNA for the CDR3: TGTGCCAGCAGCTTAGAGGGCCGAAACACCGGGGAGCTGTTTTTT. Protein: CASSLEGRNTGELFF. The chain couples TRBV7-2 to TRBJ2-2; D not certain. The ends were cut back, 1 base at V and 2 bases at J, with 8 bases in the middle. CDR1 is SGHTA, CDR2 FQGNSA, per germline. The length of the CDR3 is 15 residues.

V and J are TRBV25-1 and TRBJ1-1; D remains unclear. Trimming removed 1 base at V and 3 bases at J, with 9 bases between. CDR3 length equals 14 residues. Germline CDR1 is MGHDK and CDR2 is SYGVNS. The CDR3, as DNA: TGTGCCAGCAGTGAATTATACGGCGACACTGAAGCTTTCTTT. It specifies CASSELYGDTEAFF.

Only a few counts were recorded for this clone. As DNA, the CDR3 is TGTGCCAGCAGCACGACAGGGCAGGGCTACACCTTC. Translated, it gives CASSTTGQGYTF. V gene TRBV7-9 combines with J gene TRBJ1-2; 7 bases agree with TRBD1. CDR3 length: 12 amino acids. The V and J ends lost 5 bases and 8 bases, in that order; junction bases with no gene match: 5. Germline V gene data show CDR1 as SEHNR and CDR2 as FQNEAQ (reference sequence).

The chain couples TRBV7-8 to TRBJ2-5; D is unresolved. The CDR3 runs to 14 residues. Germline V gene lookup returns CDR1 SGHVS and CDR2 FQNEAQ. The germline V and J ends were trimmed by 6 bases and 1 base, with 12 bases remaining between them. The chain's CDR3 is CASSADLSQETQYF. CDR3 DNA sequence: TGTGCCAGCAGTGCGGACCTGAGCCAAGAGACCCAGTACTTC.

V and J are TRBV11-1 and TRBJ2-7, with D uncertain. The CDR3 has 12 residues. V lost 5 bases to trimming and J lost 0 bases, with 5 bases between them. Germline CDR1 and CDR2: SGHAT and FQDESV (reference sequence). CDR3 in DNA: TGTGCCAGCAGCCAGGACTCCTACGAGCAGTACTTC. Translating it yields CASSQDSYEQYF.

V gene TRBV2 combines with J gene TRBJ2-7, with 9 bases fitting TRBD2. V lost 6 bases, J lost 4 bases, and 10 bases stayed unmatched. The length of the CDR3 is 15 residues. Looked up from germline, CDR1 is SNHLY and CDR2 is FYNNEI. DNA of the CDR3: TGTGCCAGCAGCGCCCAAGGACTAGCGAGGTACGAGCAGTACTTC. Protein product: CASSAQGLARYEQYF.

The chain employs TRBV19 and TRBJ2-3; 11 bases are shared with TRBD1. The CDR3 has 15 amino acids. The ends lost 6 bases at V and 5 bases at J; junction bases unmatched: 7. Germline values: CDR1 LNHDA, CDR2 SQIVND (reference sequence). CDR3 bases: TGTGCCAGTAGGTCAGGACAGGGGGCTAAAGATACGCAGTATTTT. Translating it yields CASRSGQGAKDTQYF.

The chain carries TRBV6-5 and TRBJ1-1; 9 nucleotides line up with TRBD1. Germline CDR1 MNHEY, CDR2 SVGAGI. The V gene end was trimmed by 6 bases and the J gene end by 1 base; junction bases not matched to a gene: 6. This CDR3 has 15 amino acids. CDR3 protein: CASSPGTGRNTEAFF. CDR3 sequence (DNA): TGTGCCAGCAGCCCCGGGACAGGGCGGAACACTGAAGCTTTCTTT.

The chain recombines TRBV5-1 with TRBJ1-5; D call uncertain. The CDR3 spans 13 residues. Trimming took 0 bases from V and 8 from J, leaving 9 bases between them. The germline gives CDR1 SGHRS, CDR2 YFSETQ. This CDR3 is CASSLEAGKPQHF. DNA for the CDR3: TGCGCCAGCAGCTTGGAGGCCGGGAAGCCCCAGCATTTT.

V is TRBV27 and J is TRBJ2-7; D is ambiguous. V lost 6 bases and J lost 4, with 7 bases in between. CDR1 is MNHEY, CDR2 SMNVEV, per germline (reference sequence). This CDR3 spans 11 amino acids. The CDR3 here is CASSGKYEQYF. The CDR3 DNA is TGTGCCAGCAGCGGAAAATACGAGCAGTACTTC.

As regards this clone: Other DNA variants within this sample encode the same CDR3. V and J are TRBV5-4 and TRBJ1-5, with D hard to call. This CDR3 has 15 residues. Germline V gene data show CDR1 as SGHNT and CDR2 as YYREEE (reference sequence). V lost 0 bases to trimming and J lost 0 bases, with 7 bases between them. The CDR3 here is CASSLGGNSNQPQHF. The DNA of the CDR3 is TGTGCCAGCAGCTTGGGGGGTAATAGCAATCAGCCCCAGCATTTT. Based on the CDR3 plus reference TRBV5-4 and TRBJ1-5, the full variable domain is ETGVTQSPTHLIKTRGQQVTLRCSSQSGHNTVSWYQQALGQGPQFIFQYYREEENGRGNFPPRFSGLQFPNYSSELNVNALELDDSALYLCASSLGGNSNQPQHFGDGTRLSIL.